These T cell receptor beta chains were read from a single sample in a study of shared clonotypes between healthy human individuals. TCRdb's table, derived via immunoSEQ multiplex PCR, lists solely in-frame clones and lacks some. The data show some 2,500,000 clones, with over 85% seen just once and roughly 0.36% held by the top ten. The sequenced sample consisted of naive CD4+ T cells from PBMCs. These receptors all stem from a man aged 18 to 30 in good health. Some clones in this sample may be carry-over from other donors' samples. Each CDR3 is given with its conserved first and last residue. A D gene is named only where the DNA matches it firmly. Clone sizes are given selectively: once, few, many, or a class where the clone is expanded.

TRBV5-1	TRBJ2-7	13	TRBD2	.	CASLGVAGEEQYF	TGCGCCAGCTTGGGGGTAGCGGGAGAAGAGCAGTACTTC
TRBV7-3	TRBJ1-5	15	.	few	CASSLNGRSNQPQHF	TGTGCCAGCAGCTTAAACGGGAGGAGCAATCAGCCCCAGCATTTT
TRBV6-6	TRBJ2-3	15	.	.	CASSYGRKPTDTQYF	TGTGCCAGCAGTTACGGGCGGAAACCCACAGATACGCAGTATTTT
TRBV18	TRBJ2-3	16	TRBD2	.	CASSPGIAGGSDTQYF	TGTGCCAGCTCACCTGGCATAGCGGGAGGGAGCGATACGCAGTATTTT
TRBV5-4	TRBJ2-1	16	TRBD2	.	CASKIYASGGRPEQFF	TGTGCCAGCAAAATATACGCTAGCGGGGGTCGACCAGAGCAGTTCTTC
TRBV2	TRBJ1-1	15	.	few	CASSYPGPMNTEAFF	TGTGCCAGCAGTTACCCGGGGCCCATGAACACTGAAGCTTTCTTT
TRBV7-9	TRBJ2-3	19	TRBD2	once	CASSSTPGTSGRSGDTQYF	TGTGCCAGCAGCTCCACTCCCGGGACTAGCGGGAGGTCGGGAGATACGCAGTATTTT
TRBV9	TRBJ2-1	14	TRBD2	once	CASSVTSGSNEQFF	TGTGCCAGCAGCGTCACTAGCGGGAGTAATGAGCAGTTCTTC
TRBV28	TRBJ2-7	13	TRBD1	.	CASSLTGGHEQYF	TGTGCCAGCAGTTTAACAGGGGGCCACGAGCAGTACTTC
TRBV11-2	TRBJ2-7	15	.	.	CASSSFSSGVDEQYF	TGTGCCAGCAGCTCCTTTAGTTCGGGCGTCGACGAGCAGTACTTC
TRBV9	TRBJ1-3	15	.	.	CASSVGTLSGNTIYF	TGTGCCAGCAGCGTAGGTACCCTCTCTGGAAACACCATATATTTT
TRBV29-1	TRBJ2-5	11	.	.	CSARDPETQYF	TGCAGCGCCCGGGACCCCGAGACCCAGTACTTC
TRBV28	TRBJ2-5	13	.	.	CASRAGTQLTQYF	TGTGCCAGCAGGGCCGGGACCCAATTGACCCAGTACTTC
TRBV19	TRBJ1-1	15	.	.	CASSIAGGSNTEAFF	TGTGCCAGTAGTATTGCGGGGGGGTCAAACACTGAAGCTTTCTTT